This entry features one TCR beta chain sequence. Its antigen is unidentified. Newly diagnosed hyperthyroidism donors, aged 18 to 65, duration under 2 months. The CDR3 sequence is 14 residues long. V was pared by 6 bases and J by 1 base, with 4 bases of the junction left unmatched. Germline V gene sequence: CDR1 SGDLS, CDR2 YYNGEE. The data stem from a study of Graves' ophthalmopathy and Graves' hyperthyroidism. Whole-study findings and limits: Both a roughly 68% sensitivity and an approximately 72% specificity characterized the model's predictions of ophthalmopathy progression. Blood was where most expanded thyroid clonotypes above 0.001 frequency also turned up.

RNA transcripts provided the template for amplifying TCR beta CDR3 regions. First-round RT-PCR with HTBI primers preceded a second-round multiplex PCR. TCRdb reprocessed the multiplex PCR reads via MiXCR and lists one record per CDR3 protein. The table records 1 million to 1.3 million distinct CDR3 sequences, about 38% of them present only once. This chain uses TRBV9 with TRBJ1-5; TRBD1 matches 7 bases. This clonotype originated in an adult man with Graves' hyperthyroidism. The sequenced sample consisted of peripheral blood or thyroid tissue (not recorded which). Written as DNA, the CDR3 is TGTGCCAGCACCAGCAGGGGGAGCAATCAGCCCCAGCATTTT. Residues: CASTSRGSNQPQHF.